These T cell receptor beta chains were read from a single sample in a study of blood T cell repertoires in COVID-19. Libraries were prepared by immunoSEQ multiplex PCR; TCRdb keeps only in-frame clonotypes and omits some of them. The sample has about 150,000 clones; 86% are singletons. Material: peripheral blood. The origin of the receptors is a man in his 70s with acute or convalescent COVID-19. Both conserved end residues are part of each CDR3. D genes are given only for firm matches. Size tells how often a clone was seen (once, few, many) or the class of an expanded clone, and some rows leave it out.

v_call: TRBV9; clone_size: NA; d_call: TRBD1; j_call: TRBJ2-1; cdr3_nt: TGTGCCAGCAGCGTAGGAAGCGACAGGGCCAATGAGCAGTTCTTC; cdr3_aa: CASSVGSDRANEQFF
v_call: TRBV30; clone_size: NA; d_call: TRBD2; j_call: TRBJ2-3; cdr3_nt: TGTGCCTGGAGCCTAGCGGGAGCCAATACGCAGTATTTT; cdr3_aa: CAWSLAGANTQYF
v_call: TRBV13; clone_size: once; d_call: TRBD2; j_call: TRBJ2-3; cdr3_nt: TGTGCCAGCAGCTACCTCGGACTAGCGGGGACAGATACGCAGTATTTT; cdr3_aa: CASSYLGLAGTDTQYF
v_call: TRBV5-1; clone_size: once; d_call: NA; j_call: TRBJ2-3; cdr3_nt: TGCGCCACCCAACCGGACAGCGCCGTCACAGATACGCAGTATTTT; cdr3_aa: CATQPDSAVTDTQYF
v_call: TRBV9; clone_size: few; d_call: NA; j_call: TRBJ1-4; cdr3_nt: TGTGCCAGCAGCGTAGCCGGAACTAATGAAAAACTGTTTTTT; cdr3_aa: CASSVAGTNEKLFF
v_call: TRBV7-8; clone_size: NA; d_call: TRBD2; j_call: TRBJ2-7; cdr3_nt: TGTGCCAGCAGCTTAGCCCCCTTAGCGGGAGCGGGGGAGCAGTACTTC; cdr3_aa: CASSLAPLAGAGEQYF
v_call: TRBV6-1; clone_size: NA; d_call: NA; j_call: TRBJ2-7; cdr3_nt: TGTGCCAGCAGTTATCAGACACGCCTCGGCGAGCAGTACTTC; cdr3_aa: CASSYQTRLGEQYF
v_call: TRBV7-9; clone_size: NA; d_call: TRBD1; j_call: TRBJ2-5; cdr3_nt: TGTGCCAGCAGCCCCAGGGGGCCGGAGACCCAGTACTTC; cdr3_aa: CASSPRGPETQYF
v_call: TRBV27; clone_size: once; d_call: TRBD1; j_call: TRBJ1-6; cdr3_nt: TGTGCCAGTAAACTGGACAGGGAGAATTCACCCCTCCACTTT; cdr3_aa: CASKLDRENSPLHF
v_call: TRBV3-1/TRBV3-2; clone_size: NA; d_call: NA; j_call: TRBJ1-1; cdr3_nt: TGTGCCAGCAGCCTAAAGAACACTGAAGCTTTCTTT; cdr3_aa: CASSLKNTEAFF
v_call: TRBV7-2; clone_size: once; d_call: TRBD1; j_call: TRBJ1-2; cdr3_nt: TGTGCCAGCAGTTATAAGGTCGGGACAGGTGCCCACTATGGCTACACCTTC; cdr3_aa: CASSYKVGTGAHYGYTF
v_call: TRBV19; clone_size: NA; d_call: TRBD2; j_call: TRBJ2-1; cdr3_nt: TGTGCCAGTAGGACACTAGCGGGAGGTTCTAATGAGCAGTTCTTC; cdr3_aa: CASRTLAGGSNEQFF
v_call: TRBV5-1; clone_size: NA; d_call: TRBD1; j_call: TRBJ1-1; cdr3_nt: TGCGCCAGCAGCTCCACAGGGGCCGCTGAAGCTTTCTTT; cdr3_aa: CASSSTGAAEAFF
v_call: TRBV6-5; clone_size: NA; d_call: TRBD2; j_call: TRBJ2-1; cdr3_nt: TGTGCCAGCATTTGGCTAGCGGGAGACAATGAGCAGTTCTTC; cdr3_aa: CASIWLAGDNEQFF
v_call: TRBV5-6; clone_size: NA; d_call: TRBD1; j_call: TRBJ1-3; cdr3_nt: TGTGCCAGCAGCGGACAGGGAACTGGAAACACCATATATTTT; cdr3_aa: CASSGQGTGNTIYF
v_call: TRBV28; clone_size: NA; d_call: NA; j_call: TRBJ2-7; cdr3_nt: TGTGCCAGCAGTCCTCGAGTCGAGCAGTACTTC; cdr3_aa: CASSPRVEQYF
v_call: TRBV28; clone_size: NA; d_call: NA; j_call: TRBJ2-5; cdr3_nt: TGTGCCAGCAGTTTATCCGGGAGAAACCAAGAGACCCAGTACTTC; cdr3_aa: CASSLSGRNQETQYF
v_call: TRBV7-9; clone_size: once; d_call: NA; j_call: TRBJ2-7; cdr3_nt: TGTGCCAGCAGCTTTGGGCCAGGCCTCTCCTACGAGCAGTACTTC; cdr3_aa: CASSFGPGLSYEQYF
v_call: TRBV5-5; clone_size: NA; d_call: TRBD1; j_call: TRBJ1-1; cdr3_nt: TGTGCCAGCAGCGGAGAGGGACAGATGAACACTGAAGCTTTCTTT; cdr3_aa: CASSGEGQMNTEAFF
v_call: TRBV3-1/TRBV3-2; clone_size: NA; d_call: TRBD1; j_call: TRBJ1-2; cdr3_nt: TGTGCCAGCAGCCAAGTGCGGAGGGGGCCGGTTGACAGCCCTAACTATGGCTACACCTTC; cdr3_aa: CASSQVRRGPVDSPNYGYTF
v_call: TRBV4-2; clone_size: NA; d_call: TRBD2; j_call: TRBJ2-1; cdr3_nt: TGTGCCAGCAGCCAAGATCCCGGACTAGCGGGAGACTATGAGCAGTTCTTC; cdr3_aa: CASSQDPGLAGDYEQFF
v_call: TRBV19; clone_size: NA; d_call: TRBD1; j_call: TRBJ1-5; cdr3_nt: TGTGCCAGTAGCCCCCCGGGACAGGGGATTCAGCCCCAGCATTTT; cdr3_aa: CASSPPGQGIQPQHF
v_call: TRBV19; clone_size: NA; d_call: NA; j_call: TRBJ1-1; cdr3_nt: TGTGCCAGTAGTATAGTCTTATCGGGCGGGTCTGAAGCTTTCTTT; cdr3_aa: CASSIVLSGGSEAFF
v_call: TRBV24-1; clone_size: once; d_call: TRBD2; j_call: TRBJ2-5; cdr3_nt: TGTGCCACCAGGGAAGCGGGAGCCTTGAAGACCCAGTACTTC; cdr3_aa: CATREAGALKTQYF
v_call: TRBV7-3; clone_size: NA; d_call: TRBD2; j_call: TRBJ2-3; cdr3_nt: TGTGCCAGCAGCCCCCGGGACTACACAGATACGCAGTATTTT; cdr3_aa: CASSPRDYTDTQYF
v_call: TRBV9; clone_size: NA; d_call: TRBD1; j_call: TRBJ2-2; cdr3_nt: TGTGCCAGCAGCGGGGACAGGGGAGACACCGGGGAGCTGTTTTTT; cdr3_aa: CASSGDRGDTGELFF
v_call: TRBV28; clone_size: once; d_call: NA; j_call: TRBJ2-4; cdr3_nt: TGTGCCAGCAGTGAACTCAGGGTAGCCAAAAACATTCAGTACTTC; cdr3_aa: CASSELRVAKNIQYF
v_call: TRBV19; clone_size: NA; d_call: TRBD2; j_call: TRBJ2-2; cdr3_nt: TGTGCCAGTAGTATGAGGGAGGGTATCGGGGAGCTGTTTTTT; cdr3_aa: CASSMREGIGELFF
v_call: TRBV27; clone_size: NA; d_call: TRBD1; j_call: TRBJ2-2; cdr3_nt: TGTGCCAGCAAACTAGACAGGGGAGGGAACACCGGGGAGCTGTTTTTT; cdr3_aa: CASKLDRGGNTGELFF
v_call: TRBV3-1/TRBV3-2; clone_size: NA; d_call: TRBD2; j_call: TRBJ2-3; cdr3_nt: TGTGCCAGCAGCCAAGATCTAGCGGGAGGAGATACGCAGTATTTT; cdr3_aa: CASSQDLAGGDTQYF
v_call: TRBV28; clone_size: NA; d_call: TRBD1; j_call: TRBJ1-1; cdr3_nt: TGTGCCAGCAGTTTCCGTGACAGGGTTCGCACTGAAGCTTTCTTT; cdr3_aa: CASSFRDRVRTEAFF
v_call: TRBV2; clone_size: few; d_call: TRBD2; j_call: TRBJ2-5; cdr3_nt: TGTGCCAGCAGTGTTGGGGGAGGGGTTGAGACCCAGTACTTC; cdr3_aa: CASSVGGGVETQYF
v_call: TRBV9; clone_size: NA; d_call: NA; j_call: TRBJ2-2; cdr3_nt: TGTGCCAGCAGCGTAGCTGGTGGGGGGAGCACCGGGGAGCTGTTTTTT; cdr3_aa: CASSVAGGGSTGELFF
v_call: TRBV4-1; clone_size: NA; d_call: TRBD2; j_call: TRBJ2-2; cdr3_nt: TGCGCCAGCAGCCAAGAGGGGGGACTATACTACGGGGAGCTGTTTTTT; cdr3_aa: CASSQEGGLYYGELFF
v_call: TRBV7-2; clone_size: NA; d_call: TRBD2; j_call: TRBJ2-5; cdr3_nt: TGTGCCAGCAGCACTTCGAGCGGGAACCAAGAGACCCAGTACTTC; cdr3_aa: CASSTSSGNQETQYF
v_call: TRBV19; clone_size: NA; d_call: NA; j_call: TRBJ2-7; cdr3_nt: TGTGCCAGTAGTATAAGGCGGAACTACGAGCAGTACTTC; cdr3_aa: CASSIRRNYEQYF
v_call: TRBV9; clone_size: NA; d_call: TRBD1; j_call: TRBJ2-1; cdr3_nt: TGTGCCAGCAGCGTACTCCCTGGGGGGACAGGTTACAATGAGCAGTTCTTC; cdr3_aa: CASSVLPGGTGYNEQFF
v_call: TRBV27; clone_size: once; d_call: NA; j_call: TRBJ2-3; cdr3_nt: TGTGCCAGCAGTCTACCTTTGACAAGCACAGATACGCAGTATTTT; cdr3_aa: CASSLPLTSTDTQYF
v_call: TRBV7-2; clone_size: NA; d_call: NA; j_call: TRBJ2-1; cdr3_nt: TGTGCCAGCAGTCAAGGGCGGGATACGGATGAGCAGTTCTTC; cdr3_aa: CASSQGRDTDEQFF